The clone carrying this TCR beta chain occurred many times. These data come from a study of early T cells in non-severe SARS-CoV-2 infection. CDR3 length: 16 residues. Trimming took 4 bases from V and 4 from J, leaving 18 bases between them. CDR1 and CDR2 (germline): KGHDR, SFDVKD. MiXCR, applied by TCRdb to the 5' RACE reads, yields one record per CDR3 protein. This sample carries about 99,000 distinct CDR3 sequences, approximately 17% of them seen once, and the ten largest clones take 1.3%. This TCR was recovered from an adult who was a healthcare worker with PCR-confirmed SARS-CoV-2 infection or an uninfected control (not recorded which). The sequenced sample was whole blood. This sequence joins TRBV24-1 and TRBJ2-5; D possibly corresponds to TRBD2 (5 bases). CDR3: CATSDPPAVAGETQYF. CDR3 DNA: TGTGCCACCAGTGACCCTCCGGCGGTTGCGGGAGAGACCCAGTACTTC.